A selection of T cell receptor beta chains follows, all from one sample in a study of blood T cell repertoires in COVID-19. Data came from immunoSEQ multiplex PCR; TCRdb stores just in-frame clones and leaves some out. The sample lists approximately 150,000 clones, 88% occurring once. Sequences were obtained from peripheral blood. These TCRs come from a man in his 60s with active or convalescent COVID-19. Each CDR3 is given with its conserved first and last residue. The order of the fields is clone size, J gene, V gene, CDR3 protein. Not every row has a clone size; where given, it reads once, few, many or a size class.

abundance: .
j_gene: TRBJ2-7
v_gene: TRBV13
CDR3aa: CASSNRDRGYEQYF

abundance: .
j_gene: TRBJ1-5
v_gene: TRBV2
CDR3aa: CASNGESNQPQHF

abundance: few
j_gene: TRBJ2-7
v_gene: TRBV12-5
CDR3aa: CASGAAMGSEQYF

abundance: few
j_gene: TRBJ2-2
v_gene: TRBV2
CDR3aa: CASSEEGLDLATGELFF

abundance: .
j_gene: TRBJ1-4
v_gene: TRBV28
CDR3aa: CASSPWTGKDEKLFF

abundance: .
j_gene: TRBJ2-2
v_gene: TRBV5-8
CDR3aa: CASSPWSRAKLFF

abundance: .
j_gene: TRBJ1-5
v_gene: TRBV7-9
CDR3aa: CASSSVAGNQPQHF

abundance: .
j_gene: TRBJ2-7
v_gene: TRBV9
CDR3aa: CASSVGGPSYEQYF

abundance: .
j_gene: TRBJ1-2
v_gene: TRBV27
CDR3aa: CASRSGQGISYTF

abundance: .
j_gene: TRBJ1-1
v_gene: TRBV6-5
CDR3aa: CASTPTGLTEAFF

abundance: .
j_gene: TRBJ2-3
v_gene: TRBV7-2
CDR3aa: CASSFRRVTDTQYF

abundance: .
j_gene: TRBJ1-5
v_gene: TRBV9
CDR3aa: CASSRFASSNQPQHF

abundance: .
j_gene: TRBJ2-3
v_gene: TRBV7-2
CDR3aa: CASSDIQWTQYF

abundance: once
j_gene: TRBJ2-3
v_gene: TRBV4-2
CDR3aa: CASSQAIAGEVTDTQYF

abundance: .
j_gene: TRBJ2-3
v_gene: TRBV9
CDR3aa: CASSVDDLTGTDTQYF

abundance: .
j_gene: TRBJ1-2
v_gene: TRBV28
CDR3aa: CASQQGDYGYTF

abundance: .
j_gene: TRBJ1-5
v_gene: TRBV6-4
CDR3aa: CASSPTGTGNQPQHF

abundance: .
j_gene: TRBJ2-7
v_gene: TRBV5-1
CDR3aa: CASSFRGSSSEQYF

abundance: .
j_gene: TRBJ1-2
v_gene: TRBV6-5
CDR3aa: CASTSGTGEGYTF

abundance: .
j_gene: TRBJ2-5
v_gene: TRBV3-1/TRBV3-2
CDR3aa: CASSRRTSGQETQYF

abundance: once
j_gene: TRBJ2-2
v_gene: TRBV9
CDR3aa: CASSVALAGHTGELFF

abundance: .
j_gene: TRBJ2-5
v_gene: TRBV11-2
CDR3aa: CASSLSQGETQYF